The 8 T cell receptor beta chains below were found in one sample sequenced in a study of blood T cell repertoires in COVID-19. The repertoire was sequenced with immunoSEQ multiplex PCR; TCRdb's copy has only in-frame clones and lacks some. The sample holds some 180,000 clones; 83% are singletons and the top ten take roughly 2%. The sequencing sample was made of peripheral blood. The source is a woman aged 80 or older with acute or convalescent COVID-19.

This clone was detected only once. This chain joins TRBV6-1 and TRBJ2-5, with TRBD2 identical over 10 bases. V dropped 3 bases and J dropped 5; count of bases not matched to a gene: 9. This CDR3 has 16 residues. The V gene's germline CDR1 is MNHNS and CDR2 SASEGT. The CDR3, as DNA: TGTGCCAGCAGTGAGAATAGCGGGGGGAGTTTTGAGACCCAGTACTTC. Translating it yields CASSENSGGSFETQYF.

The CDR3 protein is CASSSVMGPYEQYF. CDR3 DNA sequence: TGTGCCAGCAGCTCCGTAATGGGGCCCTACGAGCAGTACTTC. The chain is built from TRBV3-1 (or the pseudogene TRBV3-2) and TRBJ2-7; D perhaps matches TRBD1 (5 bases). CDR1 and CDR2 (germline): LGHDT, YNNKEL (reference sequence). Trimming stripped 5 bases from V and 2 bases from J, with 13 bases between. CDR3 length equals 14 residues.

This chain connects TRBV6-5 to TRBJ1-4, with 8 bases lining up with TRBD1. This CDR3 has 15 residues. Looked up from germline, CDR1 is MNHEY and CDR2 is SVGAGI. V trimming: 5 bases; J trimming: 6 bases; junction bases outside the gene matches: 8. The CDR3 DNA is TGTGCCAGCAGTCTCCGGCAGACAGGGGATGAAAAACTGTTTTTT. It encodes CASSLRQTGDEKLFF.

The gene calls are TRBV27 and TRBJ1-2, with TRBD1 matching over 8 bases. Trimming removed 4 bases from V and 4 bases from J; junction bases left unmatched: 8. The CDR3 runs to 15 residues. Germline CDR1 reads MNHEY; CDR2 reads SMNVEV (reference sequence). The CDR3 spells CASSSSGGLGYGYTF. The CDR3 coding sequence is TGTGCCAGCAGTTCCTCAGGGGGCCTAGGCTATGGCTACACCTTC.

The chain is built from TRBV11-1 and TRBJ2-1; no reliable D call. This CDR3 region has 14 residues. V gave up 1 base and J gave up 9 bases, with 13 bases separating them. Per the germline V gene, CDR1 is SGHAT and CDR2 is FQDESV (reference sequence). The chain's CDR3 is CASSLGAASREQFF. The CDR3 bases are TGTGCCAGCAGCTTAGGTGCGGCGTCGCGTGAGCAGTTCTTC.

The chain employs TRBV6-5 and TRBJ1-1, with 8 bases lining up with TRBD1. This CDR3 region has 15 residues. Germline V lookup: CDR1 MNHEY, CDR2 SVGAGI. Trimming removed 7 bases from V and 2 bases from J; junction bases left unmatched: 9. As DNA, the CDR3 is TGTGCCAGCATCACCGGGACAGGAGCCAACACTGAAGCTTTCTTT. Residues: CASITGTGANTEAFF.

This chain joins TRBV6-6 and TRBJ1-2, with 9 bases that match TRBD1. Trimming removed 5 bases from V and 5 bases from J; junction bases left unmatched: 18. CDR3 size: 18 residues. CDR1 is MNHNY, CDR2 SVGAGI, per germline (reference sequence). CDR3 region: CASSLTGGGRGAMYGYTF. The CDR3 DNA sequence: TGTGCCAGCAGTCTTACAGGGGGCGGTAGGGGGGCGATGTATGGCTACACCTTC.

This clone has just a few counts. The chain employs TRBV25-1 and TRBJ2-3; D perhaps matches TRBD2 (5 bases). The germline gives CDR1 MGHDK, CDR2 SYGVNS. With 4 bases removed from V and 9 bases from J, the gap between germline ends came to 8 bases. The CDR3 length is 11 residues. The CDR3 DNA reads TGTGCCAGCAGTGGAGGGAAAACGCAGTATTTT. Its protein is CASSGGKTQYF.